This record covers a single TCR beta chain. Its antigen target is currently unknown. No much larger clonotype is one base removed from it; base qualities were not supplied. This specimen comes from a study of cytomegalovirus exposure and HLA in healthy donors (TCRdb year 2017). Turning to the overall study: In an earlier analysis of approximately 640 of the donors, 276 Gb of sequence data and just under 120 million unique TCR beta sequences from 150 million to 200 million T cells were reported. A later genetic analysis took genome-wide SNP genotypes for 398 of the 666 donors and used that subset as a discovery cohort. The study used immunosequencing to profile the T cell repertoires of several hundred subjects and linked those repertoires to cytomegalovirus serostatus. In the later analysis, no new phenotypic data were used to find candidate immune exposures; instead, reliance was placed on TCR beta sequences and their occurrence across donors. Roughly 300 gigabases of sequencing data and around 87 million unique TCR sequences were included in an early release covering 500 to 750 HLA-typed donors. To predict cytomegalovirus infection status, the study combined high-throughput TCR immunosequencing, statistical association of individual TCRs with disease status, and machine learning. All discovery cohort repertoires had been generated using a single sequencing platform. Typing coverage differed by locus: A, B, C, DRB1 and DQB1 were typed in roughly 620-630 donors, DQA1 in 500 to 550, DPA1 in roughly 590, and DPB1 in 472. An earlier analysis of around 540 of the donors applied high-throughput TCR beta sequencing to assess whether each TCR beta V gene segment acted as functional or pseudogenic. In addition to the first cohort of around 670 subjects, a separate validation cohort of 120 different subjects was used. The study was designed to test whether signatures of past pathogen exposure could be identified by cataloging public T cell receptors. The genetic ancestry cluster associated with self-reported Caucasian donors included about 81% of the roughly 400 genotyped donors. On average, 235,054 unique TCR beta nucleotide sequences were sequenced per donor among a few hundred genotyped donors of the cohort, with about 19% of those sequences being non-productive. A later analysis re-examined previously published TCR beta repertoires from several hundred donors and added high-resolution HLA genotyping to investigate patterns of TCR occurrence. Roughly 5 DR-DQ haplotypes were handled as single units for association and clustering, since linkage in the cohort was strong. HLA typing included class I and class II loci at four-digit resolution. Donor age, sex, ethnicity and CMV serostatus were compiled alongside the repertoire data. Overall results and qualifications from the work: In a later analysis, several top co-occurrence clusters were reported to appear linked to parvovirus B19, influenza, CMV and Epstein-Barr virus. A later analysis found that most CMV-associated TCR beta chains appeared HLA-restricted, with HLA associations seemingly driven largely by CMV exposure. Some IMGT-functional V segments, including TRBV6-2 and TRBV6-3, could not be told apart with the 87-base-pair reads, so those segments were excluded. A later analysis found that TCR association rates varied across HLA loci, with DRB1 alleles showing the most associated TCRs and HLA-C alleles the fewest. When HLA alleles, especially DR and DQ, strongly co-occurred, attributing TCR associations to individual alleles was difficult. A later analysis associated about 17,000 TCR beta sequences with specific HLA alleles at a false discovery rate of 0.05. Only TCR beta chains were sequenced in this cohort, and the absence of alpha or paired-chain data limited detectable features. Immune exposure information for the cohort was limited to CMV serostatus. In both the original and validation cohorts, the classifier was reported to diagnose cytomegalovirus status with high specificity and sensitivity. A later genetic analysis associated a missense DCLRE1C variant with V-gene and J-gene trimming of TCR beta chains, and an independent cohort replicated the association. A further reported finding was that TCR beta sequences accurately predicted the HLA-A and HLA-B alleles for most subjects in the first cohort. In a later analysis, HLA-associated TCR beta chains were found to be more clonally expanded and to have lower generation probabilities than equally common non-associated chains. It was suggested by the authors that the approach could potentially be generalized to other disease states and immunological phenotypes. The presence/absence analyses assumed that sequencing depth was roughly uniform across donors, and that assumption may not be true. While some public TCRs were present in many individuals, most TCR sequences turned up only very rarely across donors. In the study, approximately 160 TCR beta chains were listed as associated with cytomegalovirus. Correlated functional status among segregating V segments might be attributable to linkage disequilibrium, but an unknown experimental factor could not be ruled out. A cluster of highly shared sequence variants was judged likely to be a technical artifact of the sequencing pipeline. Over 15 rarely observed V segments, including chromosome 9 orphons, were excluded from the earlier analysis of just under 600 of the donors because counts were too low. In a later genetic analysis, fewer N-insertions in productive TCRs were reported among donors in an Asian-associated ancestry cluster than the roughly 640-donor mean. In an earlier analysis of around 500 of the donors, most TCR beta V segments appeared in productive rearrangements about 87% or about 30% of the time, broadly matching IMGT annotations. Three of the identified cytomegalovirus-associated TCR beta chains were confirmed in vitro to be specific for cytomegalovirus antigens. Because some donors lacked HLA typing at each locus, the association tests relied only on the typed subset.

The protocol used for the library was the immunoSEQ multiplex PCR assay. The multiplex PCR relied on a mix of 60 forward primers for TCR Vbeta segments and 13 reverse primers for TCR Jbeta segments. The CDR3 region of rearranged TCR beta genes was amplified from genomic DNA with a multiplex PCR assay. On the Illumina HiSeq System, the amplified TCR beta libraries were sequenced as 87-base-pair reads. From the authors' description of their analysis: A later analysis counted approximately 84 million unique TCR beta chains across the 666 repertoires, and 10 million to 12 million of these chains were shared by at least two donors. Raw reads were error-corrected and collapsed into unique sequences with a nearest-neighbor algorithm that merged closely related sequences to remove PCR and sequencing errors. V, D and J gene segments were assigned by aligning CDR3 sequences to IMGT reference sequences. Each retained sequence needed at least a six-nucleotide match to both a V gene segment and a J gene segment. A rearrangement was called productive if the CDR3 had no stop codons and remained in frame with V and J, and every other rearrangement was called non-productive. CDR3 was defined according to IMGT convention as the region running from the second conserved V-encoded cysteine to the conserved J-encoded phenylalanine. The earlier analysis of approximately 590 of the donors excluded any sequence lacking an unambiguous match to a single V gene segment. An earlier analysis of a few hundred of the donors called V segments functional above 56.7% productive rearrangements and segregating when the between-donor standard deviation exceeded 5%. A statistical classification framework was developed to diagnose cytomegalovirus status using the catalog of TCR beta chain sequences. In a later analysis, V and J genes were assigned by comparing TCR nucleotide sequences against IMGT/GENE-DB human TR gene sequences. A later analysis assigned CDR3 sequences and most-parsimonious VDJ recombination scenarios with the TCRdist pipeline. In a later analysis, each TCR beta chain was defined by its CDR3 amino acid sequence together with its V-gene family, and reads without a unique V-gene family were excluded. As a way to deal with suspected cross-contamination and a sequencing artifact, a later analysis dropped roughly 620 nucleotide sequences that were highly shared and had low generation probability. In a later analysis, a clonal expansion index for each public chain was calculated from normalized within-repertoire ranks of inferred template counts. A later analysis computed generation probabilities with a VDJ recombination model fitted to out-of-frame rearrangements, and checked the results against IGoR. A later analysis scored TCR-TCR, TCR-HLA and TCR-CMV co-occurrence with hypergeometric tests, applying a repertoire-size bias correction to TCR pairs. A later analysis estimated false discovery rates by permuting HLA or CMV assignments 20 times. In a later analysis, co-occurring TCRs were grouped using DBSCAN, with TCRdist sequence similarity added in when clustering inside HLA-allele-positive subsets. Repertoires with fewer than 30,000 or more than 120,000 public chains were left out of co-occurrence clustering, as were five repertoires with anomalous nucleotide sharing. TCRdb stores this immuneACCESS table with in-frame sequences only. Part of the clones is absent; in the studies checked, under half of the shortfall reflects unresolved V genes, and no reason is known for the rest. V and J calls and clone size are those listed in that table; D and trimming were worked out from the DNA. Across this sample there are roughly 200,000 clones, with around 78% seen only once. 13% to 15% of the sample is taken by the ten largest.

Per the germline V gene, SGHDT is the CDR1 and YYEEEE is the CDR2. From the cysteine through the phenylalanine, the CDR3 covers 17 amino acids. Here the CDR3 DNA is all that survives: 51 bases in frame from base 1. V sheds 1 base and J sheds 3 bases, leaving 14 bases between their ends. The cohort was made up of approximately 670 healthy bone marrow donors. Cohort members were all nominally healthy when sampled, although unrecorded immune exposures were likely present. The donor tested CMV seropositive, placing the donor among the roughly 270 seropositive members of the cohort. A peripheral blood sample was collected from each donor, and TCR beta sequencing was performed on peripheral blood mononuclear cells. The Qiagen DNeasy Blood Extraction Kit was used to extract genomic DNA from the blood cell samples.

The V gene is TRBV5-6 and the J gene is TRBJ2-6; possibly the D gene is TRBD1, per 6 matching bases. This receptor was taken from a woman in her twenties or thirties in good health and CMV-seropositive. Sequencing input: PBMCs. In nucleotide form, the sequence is TGTGCCAGCAGCTTGAGGGCAGGGGTTTTTGGGGCCAACGTCCTGACTTTC. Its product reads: CASSLRAGVFGANVLTF.